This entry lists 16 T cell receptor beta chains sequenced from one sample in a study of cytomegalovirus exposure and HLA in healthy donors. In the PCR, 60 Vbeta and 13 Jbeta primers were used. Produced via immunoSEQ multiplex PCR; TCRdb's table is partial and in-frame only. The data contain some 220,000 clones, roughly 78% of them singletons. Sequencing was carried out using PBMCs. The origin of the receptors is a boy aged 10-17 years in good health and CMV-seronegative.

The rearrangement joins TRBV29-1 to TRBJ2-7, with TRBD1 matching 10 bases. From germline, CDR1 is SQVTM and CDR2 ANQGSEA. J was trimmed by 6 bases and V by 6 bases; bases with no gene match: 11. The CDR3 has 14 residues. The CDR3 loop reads CSVRRQGAEPEQYF. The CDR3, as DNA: TGCAGCGTGCGCCGACAGGGGGCAGAGCCCGAGCAGTACTTC.

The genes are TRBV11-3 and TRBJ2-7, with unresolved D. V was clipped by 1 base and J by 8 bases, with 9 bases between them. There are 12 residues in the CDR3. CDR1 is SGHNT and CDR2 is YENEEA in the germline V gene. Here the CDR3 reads CASSLAGAQQYF. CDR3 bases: TGTGCCAGCAGCTTAGCAGGTGCACAGCAGTACTTC.

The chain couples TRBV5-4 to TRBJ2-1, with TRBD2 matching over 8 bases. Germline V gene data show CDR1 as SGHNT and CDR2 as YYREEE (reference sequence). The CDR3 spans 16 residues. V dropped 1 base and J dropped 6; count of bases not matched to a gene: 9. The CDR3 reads CASSLWGGLALNEQFF. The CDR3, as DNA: TGTGCCAGCAGCTTGTGGGGAGGACTAGCTCTCAATGAGCAGTTCTTC. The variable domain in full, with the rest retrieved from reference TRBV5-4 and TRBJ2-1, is ETGVTQSPTHLIKTRGQQVTLRCSSQSGHNTVSWYQQALGQGPQFIFQYYREEENGRGNFPPRFSGLQFPNYSSELNVNALELDDSALYLCASSLWGGLALNEQFFGPGTRLTVL.

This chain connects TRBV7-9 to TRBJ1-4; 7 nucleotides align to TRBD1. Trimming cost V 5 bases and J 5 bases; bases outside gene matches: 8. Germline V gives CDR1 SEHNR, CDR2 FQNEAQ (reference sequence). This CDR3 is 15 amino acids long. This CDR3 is CASSIWRDSNEKLFF. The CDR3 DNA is TGTGCCAGCAGCATCTGGAGGGACAGCAATGAAAAACTGTTTTTT.

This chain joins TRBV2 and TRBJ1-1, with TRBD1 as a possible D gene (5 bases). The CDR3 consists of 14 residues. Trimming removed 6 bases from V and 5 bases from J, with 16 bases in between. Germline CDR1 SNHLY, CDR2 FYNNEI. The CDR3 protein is CASRLMGGGTEAFF. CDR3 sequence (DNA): TGTGCCAGCAGACTTATGGGGGGGGGAACTGAAGCTTTCTTT.

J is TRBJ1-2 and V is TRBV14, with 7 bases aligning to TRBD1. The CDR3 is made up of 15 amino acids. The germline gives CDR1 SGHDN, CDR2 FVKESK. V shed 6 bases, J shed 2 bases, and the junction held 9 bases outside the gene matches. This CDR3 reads CASRPFTGANYGYTF. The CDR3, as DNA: TGTGCCAGCAGGCCTTTTACAGGGGCGAACTATGGCTACACCTTC.

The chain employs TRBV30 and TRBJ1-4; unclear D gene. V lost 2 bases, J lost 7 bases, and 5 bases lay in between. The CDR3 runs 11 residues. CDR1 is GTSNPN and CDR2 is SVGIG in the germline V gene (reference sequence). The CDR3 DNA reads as TGTGCCTGGAGTAACAGTGAAAAACTGTTTTTT. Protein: CAWSNSEKLFF. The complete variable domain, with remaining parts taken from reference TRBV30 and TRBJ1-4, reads SQTIHQWPATLVQPVGSPLSLECTVEGTSNPNLYWYRQAAGRGLQLLFYSVGIGQISSEVPQNLSASRPQDRQFILSSKKLLLSDSGFYLCAWSNSEKLFFGSGTQLSVL.

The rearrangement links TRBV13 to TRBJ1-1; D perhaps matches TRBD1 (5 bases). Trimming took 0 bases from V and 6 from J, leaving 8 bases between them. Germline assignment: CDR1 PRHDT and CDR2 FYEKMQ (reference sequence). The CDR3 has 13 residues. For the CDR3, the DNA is TGTGCCAGCAGCTTAGGCCGGGGGTCTGAAGCTTTCTTT. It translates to CASSLGRGSEAFF.

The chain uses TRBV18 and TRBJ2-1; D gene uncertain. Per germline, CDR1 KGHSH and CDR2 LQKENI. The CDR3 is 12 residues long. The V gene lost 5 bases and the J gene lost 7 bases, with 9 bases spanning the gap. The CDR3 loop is CASSISRNEQFF. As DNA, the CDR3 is TGTGCCAGCTCAATCTCTCGTAATGAGCAGTTCTTC.

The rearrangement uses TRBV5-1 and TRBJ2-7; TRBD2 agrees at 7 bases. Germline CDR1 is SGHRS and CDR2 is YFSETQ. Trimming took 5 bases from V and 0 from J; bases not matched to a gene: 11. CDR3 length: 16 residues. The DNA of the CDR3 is TGCGCCAGCAGGGGGGGGTCGGGGTCGAGCTCCTACGAGCAGTACTTC. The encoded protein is CASRGGSGSSSYEQYF.

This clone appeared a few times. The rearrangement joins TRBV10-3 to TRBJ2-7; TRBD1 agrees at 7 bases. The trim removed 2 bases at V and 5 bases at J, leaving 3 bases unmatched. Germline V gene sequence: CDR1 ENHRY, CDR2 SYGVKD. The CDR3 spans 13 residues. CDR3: CAISEVRGNEQYF. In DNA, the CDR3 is TGTGCCATCAGTGAGGTCAGGGGGAACGAGCAGTACTTC.

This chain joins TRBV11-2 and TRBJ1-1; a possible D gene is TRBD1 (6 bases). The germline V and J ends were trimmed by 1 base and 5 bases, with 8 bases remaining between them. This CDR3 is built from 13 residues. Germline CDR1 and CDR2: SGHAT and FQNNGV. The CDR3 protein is CASSLVTGTEAFF. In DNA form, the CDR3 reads TGTGCCAGCAGCTTAGTAACAGGGACTGAAGCTTTCTTT.

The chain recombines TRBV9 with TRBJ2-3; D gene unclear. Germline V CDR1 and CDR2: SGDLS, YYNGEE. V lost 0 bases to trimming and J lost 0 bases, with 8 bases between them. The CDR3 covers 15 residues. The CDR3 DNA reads TGTGCCAGCAGCGTAGTCTCGAGGAGCACAGATACGCAGTATTTT. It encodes CASSVVSRSTDTQYF.

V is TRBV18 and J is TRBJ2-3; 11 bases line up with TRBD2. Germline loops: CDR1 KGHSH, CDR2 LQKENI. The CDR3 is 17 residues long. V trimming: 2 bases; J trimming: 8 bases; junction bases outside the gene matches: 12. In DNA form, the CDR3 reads TGTGCCAGCTCACCAAATACCGGGACTAGCGGTGCAGGTACGCAGTATTTT. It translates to CASSPNTGTSGAGTQYF.

CDR3 coding DNA: TGTGCCAGTAGTCGGTTCCAGGCGTCCACAGATACGCAGTATTTT. Protein product: CASSRFQASTDTQYF. The V gene is TRBV19, the J gene TRBJ2-3; D uncertain. The CDR3 is 15 residues long. CDR1 LNHDA and CDR2 SQIVND come from the germline V gene (reference sequence). V was shortened by 5 bases and J by 2 bases, with 14 bases between the two germline ends.

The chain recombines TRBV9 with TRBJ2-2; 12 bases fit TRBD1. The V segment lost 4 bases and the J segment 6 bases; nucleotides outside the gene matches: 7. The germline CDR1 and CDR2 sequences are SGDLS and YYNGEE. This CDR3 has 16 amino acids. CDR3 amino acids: CASSHRDRGLAGELFF. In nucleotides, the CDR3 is TGTGCCAGCAGCCACCGGGACAGGGGGCTGGCCGGGGAGCTGTTTTTT.